These 18 T cell receptor beta chains were sequenced from one sample in a study of regulatory T cells in long-lasting Graves disease. Arm-PCR of CDR3 regions and iRepertoire HTBI primers were used to build TCR beta libraries. TCRdb independently ran MiXCR on the multiplex PCR reads; one entry per CDR3 protein. The sample records hundreds of thousands of distinct CDR3 sequences, about 16% being singletons. Time point of the sample: newly diagnosed GD, antithyroid drugs for less than 3 months. From PBMCs, RNA was extracted and then used to make the TCR library. This specimen was peripheral blood mononuclear cells (PBMCs), taken at new diagnosis, from a patient treated with antithyroid drugs. The source of these receptors is a female donor with Graves disease.

This clonotype has a handful of counts. The rearrangement uses TRBV14 and TRBJ2-5; 12 positions match TRBD2. The CDR3 has 14 amino acids. V shed 5 bases, J shed 4 bases, and the junction held 2 bases outside the gene matches. The germline gives CDR1 SGHDN, CDR2 FVKESK. CDR3 coding DNA: TGTGCCAGCAGCTTGACTAGCGGGGGAGAGACCCAGTACTTC. This gives the protein CASSLTSGGETQYF.

This clonotype showed up many times. CDR3 protein: CASSPQIGVTKNGYTF. For the CDR3, the DNA is TGTGCCAGCAGCCCTCAAATCGGGGTTACGAAGAATGGCTACACCTTC. V gene TRBV7-9 combines with J gene TRBJ1-2, with D unclear. CDR1 and CDR2 (germline): SEHNR, FQNEAQ (reference sequence). Deletions cut 5 bases from V and 6 bases from J, with 22 bases between. The CDR3 spans 16 residues.

This clonotype was observed many times. The rearrangement uses TRBV3-1 and TRBJ2-3, with D perhaps assigned TRBD1 or TRBD2 (5 bases each). V lost 2 bases and J 5 bases, leaving 11 bases between the germline ends. The CDR3 consists of 14 residues. Looked up from germline, CDR1 is LGHDT and CDR2 is YNNKEL (reference sequence). CDR3 coding DNA: TGTGCCAGCAGCCAATACGGGGCGAAAGATACGCAGTATTTT. Encoded protein: CASSQYGAKDTQYF.

This clonotype was counted at least ten times. The chain is built from TRBV6-5 and TRBJ2-3; perhaps TRBD1 as D (6 bases). The germline V gene encodes CDR1 MNHEY and CDR2 SVGAGI. CDR3 length: 17 amino acids. Deletions cut 2 bases from V and 4 bases from J, with 19 bases between. The CDR3: CASSYHPPGESADTQYF. DNA of the CDR3: TGTGCCAGCAGTTACCACCCGCCAGGGGAGAGTGCAGATACGCAGTATTTT.

This clonotype was counted at least ten times. DNA for the CDR3: TGCAGTGCTAGTCGGGGAGGGGCCGGAAACACCATATATTTT. It specifies CSASRGGAGNTIYF. V is TRBV20-1 and J is TRBJ1-3; TRBD1 might be the D (5 bases). The CDR3 is 14 residues long. Germline V gene data show CDR1 as DFQATT and CDR2 as SNEGSKA (reference sequence). Deletions cut 3 bases from V and 4 bases from J, with 13 bases between.

The sample holds many counts of this clonotype. V is TRBV28 and J is TRBJ2-1; D uncertain. Deletions cut 3 bases from V and 0 bases from J, with 12 bases between. The V gene's germline CDR1 is MDHEN and CDR2 SYDVKM. The length of the CDR3 is 16 residues. The CDR3 region is CASSFLTQSSYNEQFF. The CDR3 region has the DNA TGTGCCAGCAGTTTTCTCACACAGAGCTCCTACAATGAGCAGTTCTTC.

In this sample, this clonotype turned up many times. The chain couples TRBV6-1 to TRBJ1-1; D is unclear. CDR1 is MNHNS and CDR2 is SASEGT in the germline V gene. This CDR3 comprises 17 residues. V lost 1 base and J lost 4, with 19 bases in between. CDR3 sequence (DNA): TGTGCCAGCAGTGAAGTGTGGTCGGTGCGCCTTGTCACTGAAGCTTTCTTT. It yields the protein CASSEVWSVRLVTEAFF.

This clonotype was detected many times. This chain joins TRBV12-3 or TRBV12-4 and TRBJ1-4; unclear D gene. The V end lost 3 bases, the J end lost 3 bases, and 11 bases lay between the germline ends. The CDR3 length is 15 residues. The CDR3 loop is CASSFRIGSNEKLFF. As DNA, the CDR3 is TGTGCCAGCAGTTTTCGGATAGGGTCTAATGAAAAACTGTTTTTT.

The sample holds a few counts of this clonotype. This chain joins TRBV14 and TRBJ1-2; D gene ambiguous. V was cut by 0 bases and J by 10 bases, with 6 bases left in between. This CDR3 is built from 11 residues. Per the germline V gene, CDR1 is SGHDN and CDR2 is FVKESK. The CDR3 nucleotides are TGTGCCAGCAGCCAAGATACAGTCTACACCTTC. Translated: CASSQDTVYTF.

This clonotype was picked up many times. V gene TRBV27 combines with J gene TRBJ2-3, with D possibly TRBD1 on 5 matching bases. Germline V gene lookup returns CDR1 MNHEY and CDR2 SMNVEV (reference sequence). The CDR3 has 15 residues. The germline V and J ends were trimmed by 2 bases and 2 bases, with 11 bases remaining between them. CDR3 DNA sequence: TGTGCCAGCAGTTTAGTTCAGGGTGCCACAGATACGCAGTATTTT. As protein: CASSLVQGATDTQYF.

This clonotype was counted many times. V and J are TRBV15 and TRBJ2-1; 7 bases align to TRBD2. The ends lost 5 bases at V and 5 bases at J; junction bases unmatched: 15. This CDR3 comprises 17 residues. Germline V lookup: CDR1 LNHNV, CDR2 YYDKDF (reference sequence). The CDR3 loop is CATSGTGFGRVDNEQFF. As DNA, the CDR3 is TGTGCCACCAGCGGGACTGGGTTTGGGAGGGTCGACAATGAGCAGTTCTTC.

This clonotype has ten or more counts. This chain connects TRBV7-2 to TRBJ2-5; D call uncertain. The germline gives CDR1 SGHTA, CDR2 FQGNSA. The CDR3 loop spans 12 amino acids. Between the trimmed V and J ends, which lost 5 bases and 5 bases, there was a span of 9 bases. CDR3 protein: CASSPLVETQYF. The CDR3 coding sequence is TGTGCCAGCAGCCCCCTCGTGGAGACCCAGTACTTC.

In its sample, this clonotype was seen many times. V and J are TRBV9 and TRBJ1-6, with TRBD1 as a possible D gene (5 bases). The V end lost 4 bases, the J end lost 8 bases, and 16 bases lay between the germline ends. Germline V lookup: CDR1 SGDLS, CDR2 YYNGEE. The CDR3 runs to 15 residues. The CDR3, as DNA: TGTGCCAGCAGCAGCGAGTGGGGGGAAGATTCACCCCTCCACTTT. Translated: CASSSEWGEDSPLHF.

The CDR3 DNA reads as TGTGCCAGCAGCGTAGCTCTTCGGGGAGACTATGGCTACACCTTC. Its translation is CASSVALRGDYGYTF. This chain uses TRBV9 with TRBJ1-2; D uncertain. Germline CDR1 and CDR2: SGDLS and YYNGEE. This CDR3 contains 15 residues. The V end was cut by 0 bases, the J end by 3 bases, with 12 bases between. Filled out from reference TRBV9 and TRBJ1-2, the complete variable domain reads DSGVTQTPKHLITATGQRVTLRCSPRSGDLSVYWYQQSLDQGLQFLIQYYNGEERAKGNILERFSAQQFPDLHSELNLSSLELGDSALYFCASSVALRGDYGYTFGSGTRLTVV.

This clonotype turned up a few times. The chain is built from TRBV6-2 or TRBV6-3 and TRBJ2-1; D unclear. Germline CDR1 and CDR2: MNHEY and SVGEGT. With 8 bases removed from V and 5 bases from J, the gap between germline ends came to 10 bases. This CDR3 region has 12 residues. CDR3 nucleotide sequence: TGTGCCAGCCGACGTAGGGACAATGAGCAGTTCTTC. Translating gives CASRRRDNEQFF.

This clonotype was counted at least ten times. V gene TRBV7-2 combines with J gene TRBJ2-7, with D perhaps matching TRBD2 (6 bases). V lost 4 bases and J lost 2, with 18 bases in between. Germline V lookup: CDR1 SGHTA, CDR2 FQGNSA. This CDR3 has 16 amino acids. The DNA for the CDR3 is TGTGCCAGCAGCTCGCTCACGGCTAGCGTAGCCTACGAGCAGTACTTC. Amino acids: CASSSLTASVAYEQYF.

This clonotype was seen ten or more times. This CDR3 is CASSYLEGELFF. CDR3 in DNA: TGTGCCAGCAGTTACCTGGAGGGGGAGCTGTTTTTT. This sequence joins TRBV28 and TRBJ2-2; D gene ambiguous. The germline CDR1 and CDR2 sequences are MDHEN and SYDVKM. CDR3 length equals 12 residues. V was pared by 4 bases and J by 8 bases, with 8 bases between.

This clonotype was seen a few times. A much larger clone sits a single nucleotide away, making a read error possible. This sequence joins TRBV30 and TRBJ2-1; 13 nucleotides align to TRBD2. With the DNA end fitting TRBJ2-7 better, the J assignment may be wrong. CDR3 size: 14 residues. Germline V gene lookup returns CDR1 GTSNPN and CDR2 SVGIG (reference sequence). This CDR3 reads CARTSGSSYNEQYF. In DNA form, the CDR3 reads TGTGCCAGGACTAGCGGGAGCTCCTACAATGAGCAGTACTTC.